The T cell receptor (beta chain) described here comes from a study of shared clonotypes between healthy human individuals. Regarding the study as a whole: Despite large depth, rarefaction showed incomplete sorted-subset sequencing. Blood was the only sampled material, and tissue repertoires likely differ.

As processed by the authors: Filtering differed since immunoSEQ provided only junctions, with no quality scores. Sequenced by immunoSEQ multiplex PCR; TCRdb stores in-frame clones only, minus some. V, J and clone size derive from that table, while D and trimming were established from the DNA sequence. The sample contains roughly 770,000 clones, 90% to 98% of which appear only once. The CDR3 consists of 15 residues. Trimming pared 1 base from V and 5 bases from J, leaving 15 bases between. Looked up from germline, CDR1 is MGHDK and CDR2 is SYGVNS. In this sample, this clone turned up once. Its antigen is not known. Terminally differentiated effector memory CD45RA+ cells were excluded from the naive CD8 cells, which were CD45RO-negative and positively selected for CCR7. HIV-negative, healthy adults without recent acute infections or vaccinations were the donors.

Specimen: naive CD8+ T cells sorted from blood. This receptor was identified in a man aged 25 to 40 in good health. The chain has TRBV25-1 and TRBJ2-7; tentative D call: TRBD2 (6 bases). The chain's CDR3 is CASSEFGTTGDEQYF. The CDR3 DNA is TGTGCCAGCAGTGAATTTGGCACGACGGGGGACGAGCAGTACTTC.